This TCR beta chain was sequenced for a study of regulatory T cells in long-lasting Graves disease. The ends were cut back, 6 bases at V and 8 bases at J, with 17 bases in the middle. The CDR3 contains 15 residues. Germline V gives CDR1 MNHNS, CDR2 SASEGT. The time point was: persistent/refractory GD, antithyroid drugs over 5 years with positive TRAb. The TCR library used RNA extracted from PBMCs. According to the study, TCR beta libraries were built with iRepertoire HTBI primers and CDR3-region Arm-PCR. One entry per CDR3 protein, called by TCRdb with MiXCR from the multiplex PCR reads. The sample lists hundreds of thousands of distinct CDR3 sequences; less than 25% were seen once.

The TCR comes from a female donor with Graves disease. Source: peripheral blood mononuclear cells (PBMCs), taken when the disease was refractory, from a patient treated with antithyroid drugs. This chain connects TRBV6-1 to TRBJ2-6; D call uncertain. CDR3 residues: CASRGLGTRPNVLTF. DNA for the CDR3: TGTGCCAGCAGGGGTCTCGGTACGCGGCCCAACGTCCTGACTTTC.